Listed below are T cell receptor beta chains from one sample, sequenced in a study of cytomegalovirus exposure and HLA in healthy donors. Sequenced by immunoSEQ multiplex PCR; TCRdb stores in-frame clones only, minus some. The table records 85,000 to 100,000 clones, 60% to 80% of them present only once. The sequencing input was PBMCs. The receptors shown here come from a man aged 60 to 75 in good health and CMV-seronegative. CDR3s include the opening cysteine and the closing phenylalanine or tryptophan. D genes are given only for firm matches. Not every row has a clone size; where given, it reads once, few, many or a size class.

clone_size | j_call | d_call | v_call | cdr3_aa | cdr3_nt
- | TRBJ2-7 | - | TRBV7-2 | CASSSPLGNEQYF | TGTGCCAGCAGCTCCCCCCTAGGTAACGAGCAGTACTTC
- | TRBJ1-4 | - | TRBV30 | CAWSRGEGLFF | TGTGCCTGGAGTCGAGGGGAGGGGCTGTTTTTT
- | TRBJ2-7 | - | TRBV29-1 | CSVMNGGTSYEQYF | TGCAGCGTTATGAACGGCGGGACTTCCTACGAGCAGTACTTC
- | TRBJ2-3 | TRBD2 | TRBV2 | CASSEERTSGSFTDTQYF | TGTGCCAGCAGTGAGGAGAGGACTAGCGGTTCTTTCACAGATACGCAGTATTTT
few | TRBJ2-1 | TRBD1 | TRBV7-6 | CASSLGTGSYNEQFF | TGTGCCAGCAGCTTGGGGACAGGCTCCTACAATGAGCAGTTCTTC
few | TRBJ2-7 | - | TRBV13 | CASSAYRSTYEQYF | TGTGCCAGCAGCGCCTACCGGAGCACCTACGAGCAGTACTTC
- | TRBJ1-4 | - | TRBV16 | CASSQSRVREKLFF | TGTGCCAGCAGCCAATCAAGAGTAAGAGAAAAACTGTTTTTT
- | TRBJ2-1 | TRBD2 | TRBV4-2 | CASSQEGGGLAGGNEQFF | TGTGCCAGCAGCCAAGAAGGGGGAGGACTAGCGGGAGGCAATGAGCAGTTCTTC
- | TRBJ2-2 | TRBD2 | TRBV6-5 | CASRAGTSNTGELFF | TGTGCCAGCAGGGCCGGGACTAGCAACACCGGGGAGTTGTTTTTT
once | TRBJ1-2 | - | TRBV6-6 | CASTPVNPNYGYTF | TGTGCCAGCACTCCCGTAAATCCCAACTATGGCTACACCTTC
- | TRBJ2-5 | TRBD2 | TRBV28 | CASKVGSGGASGTQYF | TGTGCCAGCAAGGTTGGGAGCGGGGGGGCGTCGGGGACCCAGTACTTC
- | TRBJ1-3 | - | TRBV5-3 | CASHNGLTSGNTIYF | TGTGCCAGTCATAATGGACTGACCTCTGGAAACACCATATATTTT
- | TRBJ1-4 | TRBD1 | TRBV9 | CASSPRGGAGNEKLFF | TGTGCCAGCAGCCCCAGAGGGGGCGCAGGGAATGAAAAACTGTTTTTT
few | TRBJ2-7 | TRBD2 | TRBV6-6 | CASSWAGGEGLREQYF | TGTGCCAGCAGTTGGGCCGGGGGGGAGGGCCTAAGGGAGCAGTACTTC
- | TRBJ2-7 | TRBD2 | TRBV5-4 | CASSTRTSGSLYEQYF | TGTGCCAGCAGCACTAGGACTAGCGGGAGTCTCTACGAGCAGTACTTC
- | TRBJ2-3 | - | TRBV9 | CASSVGGANTQYF | TGTGCCAGCAGCGTAGGCGGGGCAAATACGCAGTATTTT
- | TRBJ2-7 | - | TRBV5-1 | CASSLVPVHEQYF | TGCGCCAGCAGCTTGGTACCGGTCCACGAGCAGTACTTC
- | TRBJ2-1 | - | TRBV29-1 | CSVEGLTGRGNEQFF | TGCAGCGTTGAAGGTTTAACGGGACGGGGGAATGAGCAGTTCTTC
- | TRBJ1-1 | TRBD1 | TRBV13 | CASSSGQSNTEAFF | TGTGCCAGCAGCTCGGGACAGTCGAACACTGAAGCTTTCTTT
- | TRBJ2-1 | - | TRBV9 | CASSPRRSQSAYNEQFF | TGTGCCAGCAGCCCGAGGCGGAGCCAAAGCGCCTACAATGAGCAGTTCTTC
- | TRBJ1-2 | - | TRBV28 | CASSALVYGYTF | TGTGCCAGCAGCGCGCTGGTCTATGGCTACACCTTC
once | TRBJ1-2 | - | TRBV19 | CASSLSGESGYTF | TGTGCCAGTAGTTTGTCGGGAGAAAGTGGCTACACCTTC
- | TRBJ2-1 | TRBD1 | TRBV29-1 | CSARTGGYNEQFF | TGCAGCGCCAGGACAGGGGGCTACAATGAGCAGTTCTTC
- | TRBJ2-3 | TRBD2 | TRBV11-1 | CASSPRLAGGTDTQYF | TGTGCCAGCAGCCCGAGACTAGCGGGGGGCACAGATACGCAGTATTTT
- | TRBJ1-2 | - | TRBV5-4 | CASSLALSPGDGYTF | TGTGCCAGCAGCTTGGCTTTGTCCCCCGGGGATGGCTACACCTTC
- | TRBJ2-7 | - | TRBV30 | CAWNLARDEQYF | TGTGCCTGGAATCTAGCGAGGGACGAGCAGTACTTC
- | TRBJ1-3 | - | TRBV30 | CAWGKGVRLTNTIYF | TGTGCCTGGGGCAAGGGGGTCAGACTTACGAACACCATATATTTT
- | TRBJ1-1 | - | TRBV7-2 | CASSLGQGLRGNTEAFF | TGTGCCAGCAGCTTAGGTCAGGGCCTTAGGGGTAACACTGAAGCTTTCTTT
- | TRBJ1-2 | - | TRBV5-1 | CASSLAGAAGSGYTF | TGCGCCAGCAGCTTGGCCGGCGCAGCGGGGTCGGGCTACACCTTC
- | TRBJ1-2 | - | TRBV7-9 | CASSRRDTNYGYTF | TGTGCCAGCAGCCGCCGGGACACGAACTATGGCTACACCTTC
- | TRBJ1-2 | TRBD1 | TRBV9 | CASSVATNDRGHLAGYTF | TGTGCCAGCAGCGTAGCTACAAATGACAGGGGGCATTTGGCTGGCTACACCTTC
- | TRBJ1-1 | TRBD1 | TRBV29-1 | CSVGQGDTEAFF | TGCAGCGTGGGACAGGGGGATACTGAAGCTTTCTTT